These 14 T cell receptor beta chains originate from one sample sequenced in a study of blood T cell repertoires in COVID-19. Using immunoSEQ multiplex PCR, the repertoire was profiled, and TCRdb retains in-frame clones only, with some absent. The table lists 200,000 to 250,000 clones, about 87% of them singletons. The sample taken for sequencing was PBMCs or T cells enriched from blood (not recorded which). The receptors originated from a woman under 40 who had been exposed to COVID-19.

The CDR3: CASSQGTATEAFF. The CDR3, as DNA: TGTGCCAGCAGCCAGGGGACGGCCACTGAAGCTTTCTTT. The V gene is TRBV9, the J gene TRBJ1-1; D may be TRBD1 (6 bases). Germline V CDR1 and CDR2: SGDLS, YYNGEE. The CDR3 has 13 residues. V was trimmed by 4 bases and J by 4 bases, leaving 11 bases between them.

This clone occurred once. CDR3 nucleotide sequence: TGCGCCAGCAGGAGCGGGACCAATAATTCACCCCTCCACTTT. Translation gives CASRSGTNNSPLHF. V usage is TRBV10-2 and J usage is TRBJ1-6; TRBD1 might be the D (5 bases). Trimming cost V 6 bases and J 5 bases, with 11 bases left between them. Germline CDR1 is WSHSY and CDR2 is SAAADI. The CDR3 loop spans 14 amino acids.

The chain uses TRBV19 and TRBJ1-1; 9 bases match TRBD1. This CDR3 contains 14 residues. V trimming: 3 bases; J trimming: 4 bases; junction bases outside the gene matches: 3. Germline-derived CDR1 and CDR2 are LNHDA and SQIVND (reference sequence). The CDR3 loop is CASSMGTGLTEAFF. The DNA of the CDR3 is TGTGCCAGTAGTATGGGGACAGGGCTCACTGAAGCTTTCTTT.

This chain joins TRBV27 and TRBJ2-7; 11 bases line up with TRBD1. The germline CDR1 and CDR2 sequences are MNHEY and SMNVEV (reference sequence). The length of the CDR3 is 17 residues. V was clipped by 6 bases and J by 5 bases; unmatched bases: 15. The CDR3 is CASSPRGQGEFVNEQYF. The CDR3 region has the DNA TGTGCCAGCAGCCCCCGGGGACAGGGGGAGTTCGTGAACGAGCAGTACTTC.

The CDR3 here is CASSQGRVVGQPQHF. CDR3 DNA: TGCGCCAGCAGCCAAGGCAGGGTTGTAGGCCAGCCCCAGCATTTT. The chain recombines TRBV4-1 with TRBJ1-5, with a possible D match to TRBD1 (5 bases). V was clipped by 1 base and J by 7 bases, with 14 bases between them. CDR3 size: 15 residues. Germline values: CDR1 MGHRA, CDR2 YSYEKL.

The CDR3 loop reads CASSFSTSGDTDTQYF. The CDR3 coding sequence is TGTGCCAGCAGCTTCTCGACTAGCGGGGACACAGATACGCAGTATTTT. This chain links TRBV3-1 (or the pseudogene TRBV3-2) with TRBJ2-3; 11 bases align to TRBD2. CDR3 size: 16 residues. In germline, CDR1 is LGHDT, CDR2 YNNKEL (reference sequence). Trimming removed 5 bases from V and 2 bases from J; junction bases left unmatched: 6.

The chain combines TRBV19 with TRBJ1-2; TRBD1 might be the D (5 bases). Trimming pared 3 bases from V and 0 bases from J, leaving 11 bases between. The length of the CDR3 is 15 residues. Looked up from germline, CDR1 is LNHDA and CDR2 is SQIVND (reference sequence). In nucleotides, the CDR3 is TGTGCCAGTAGTATCCGACAGACCGCTAACTATGGCTACACCTTC. It codes for CASSIRQTANYGYTF.

The chain is built from TRBV5-6 and TRBJ1-2; 11 nucleotides match TRBD1. The V gene end was trimmed by 0 bases and the J gene end by 8 bases; junction bases not matched to a gene: 9. This CDR3 has 16 residues. CDR1 and CDR2 (germline): SGHDT, YYEEEE. The CDR3 sequence is CASSLALDRGLWGYTF. The CDR3 coding sequence is TGTGCCAGCAGCTTGGCCCTGGACAGGGGGCTTTGGGGCTACACCTTC.

This chain links TRBV27 with TRBJ2-5; the match to TRBD2 covers 7 bases. The V and J ends lost 2 bases and 2 bases, in that order; junction bases with no gene match: 2. Germline assignment: CDR1 MNHEY and CDR2 SMNVEV (reference sequence). The length of the CDR3 is 14 residues. The CDR3: CASSLRAGQETQYF. As DNA, the CDR3 is TGTGCCAGCAGTTTACGAGCGGGACAAGAGACCCAGTACTTC.

The sample holds one count of this clone. The V and J genes are TRBV5-1 and TRBJ2-7, with D possibly being TRBD2 (5 bases). Per germline, CDR1 SGHRS and CDR2 YFSETQ. CDR3 length: 15 residues. The ends were cut back, 2 bases at V and 3 bases at J, with 15 bases in the middle. CDR3: CASSLRTPFYYEQYF. CDR3 DNA: TGCGCCAGCAGCTTAAGGACTCCCTTTTACTACGAGCAGTACTTC.

J is TRBJ1-2 and V is TRBV15, with TRBD1 matching over 7 bases. CDR1 is LNHNV, CDR2 YYDKDF, per germline (reference sequence). V dropped 5 bases and J dropped 1; count of bases not matched to a gene: 4. The CDR3 totals 14 residues. CDR3 bases: TGTGCCACCAGCGAAGGGGGCTTTAACTATGGCTACACCTTC. This sequence encodes CATSEGGFNYGYTF. Variable domain in full (rest from reference TRBV15 and TRBJ1-2): DAMVIQNPRYQVTQFGKPVTLSCSQTLNHNVMYWYQQKSSQAPKLLFHYYDKDFNNEADTPDNFQSRRPNTSFCFLDIRSPGLGDTAMYLCATSEGGFNYGYTFGSGTRLTVV.

A few counts support this clone. The chain joins TRBV5-1 to TRBJ2-2; D remains ambiguous. This CDR3 spans 14 amino acids. The V end was cut by 0 bases, the J end by 3 bases, with 6 bases between. CDR1 SGHRS and CDR2 YFSETQ come from the germline V gene. This CDR3 is CASSLGTHTGELFF. The CDR3 DNA is TGCGCCAGCAGCTTGGGTACACACACCGGGGAGCTGTTTTTT.

The chain links TRBV7-9 to TRBJ2-7; no definite D call. This CDR3 has 16 amino acids. Trimming took off 1 base at V and 1 base at J, with 14 bases between the two ends. Germline CDR1 is SEHNR and CDR2 is FQNEAQ (reference sequence). The CDR3 nucleotides read TGTGCCAGCAGCTTAGGTTGGGCAGAAAATTCCTACGAGCAGTACTTC. This sequence encodes CASSLGWAENSYEQYF.

The chain links TRBV24-1 to TRBJ2-7, with a possible D match to TRBD2 (5 bases). Germline CDR1 and CDR2: KGHDR and SFDVKD. Deletions cut 1 base from V and 5 bases from J, with 11 bases between. CDR3 size: 14 residues. The CDR3 protein is CATSDLALGNEQYF. The CDR3 DNA follows: TGTGCCACCAGTGATTTAGCACTAGGAAACGAGCAGTACTTC.